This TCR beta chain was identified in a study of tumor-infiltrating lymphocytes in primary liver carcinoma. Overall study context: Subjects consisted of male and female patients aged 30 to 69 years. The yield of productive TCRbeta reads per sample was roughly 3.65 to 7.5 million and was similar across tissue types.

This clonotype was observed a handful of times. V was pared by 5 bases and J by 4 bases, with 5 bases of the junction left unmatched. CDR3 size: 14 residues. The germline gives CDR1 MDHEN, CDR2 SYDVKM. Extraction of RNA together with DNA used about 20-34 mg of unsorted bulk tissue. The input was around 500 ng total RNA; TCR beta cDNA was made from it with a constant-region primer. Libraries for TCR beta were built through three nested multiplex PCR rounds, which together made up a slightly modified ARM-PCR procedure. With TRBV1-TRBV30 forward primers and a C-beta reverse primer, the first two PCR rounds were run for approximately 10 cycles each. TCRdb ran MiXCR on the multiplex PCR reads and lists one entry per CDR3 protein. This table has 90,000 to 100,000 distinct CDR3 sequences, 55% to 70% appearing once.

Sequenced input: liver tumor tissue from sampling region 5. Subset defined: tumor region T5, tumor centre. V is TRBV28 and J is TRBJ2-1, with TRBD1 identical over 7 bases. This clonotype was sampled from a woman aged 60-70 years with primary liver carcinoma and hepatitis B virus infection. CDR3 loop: CASSRQGRYNEQFF. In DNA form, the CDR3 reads TGTGCCAGCAGTCGACAGGGCCGGTACAATGAGCAGTTCTTC.